This TCR beta chain was profiled in a study of blood T cell repertoires in COVID-19. Study summary: Acute-phase and convalescent COVID-19 samples originated in the United States, Italy and Spain. Sources were T cells, B-cell-depleted T cells, or PBMCs; the material itself was cDNA or gDNA.

Per the original methods: How many nucleated cells were present was estimated from reference gene primer amplification. Profiling relied on immunoSEQ multiplex PCR, and the TCRdb table lists in-frame clones only, not all of them. V and J calls and clone size are those listed in that table; D and trimming were worked out from the DNA. The sample shows about 39,000 clones, over 70% of them seen only once. After removal of 4 bases from V and 7 bases from J, the junction contained 10 bases not matched to a gene. Germline lookup yields CDR1 MNHNY and CDR2 SVGAGI (reference sequence). This CDR3 spans 16 amino acids.

This chain links TRBV6-6 with TRBJ2-1; 10 bases fit TRBD2. This sequence was found in a man between 45 and 60 years old with active or convalescent COVID-19. Sequencing used peripheral blood. CDR3 region: CASSSSSGRSGNEQFF. DNA of the CDR3: TGTGCCAGCAGTTCCAGTAGCGGGAGGTCGGGGAATGAGCAGTTCTTC.